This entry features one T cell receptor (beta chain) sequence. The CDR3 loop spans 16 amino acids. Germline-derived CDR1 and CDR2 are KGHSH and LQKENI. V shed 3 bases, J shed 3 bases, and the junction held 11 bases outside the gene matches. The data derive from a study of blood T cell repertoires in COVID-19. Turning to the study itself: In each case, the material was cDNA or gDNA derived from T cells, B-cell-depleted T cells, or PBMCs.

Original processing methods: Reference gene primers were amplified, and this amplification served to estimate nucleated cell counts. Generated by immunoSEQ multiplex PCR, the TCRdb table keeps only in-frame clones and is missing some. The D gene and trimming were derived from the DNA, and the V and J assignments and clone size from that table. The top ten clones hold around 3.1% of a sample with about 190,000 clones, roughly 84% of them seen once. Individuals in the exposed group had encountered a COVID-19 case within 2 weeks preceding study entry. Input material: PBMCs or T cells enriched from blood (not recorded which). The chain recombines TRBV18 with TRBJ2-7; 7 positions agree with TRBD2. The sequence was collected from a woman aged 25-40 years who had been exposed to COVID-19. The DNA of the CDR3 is TGTGCCAGCTCACCCAGGCCCAGCGGGGAGAACTACGAGCAGTACTTC. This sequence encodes CASSPRPSGENYEQYF. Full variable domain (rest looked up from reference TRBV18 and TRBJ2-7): NAGVMQNPRHLVRRRGQEARLRCSPMKGHSHVYWYRQLPEEGLKFMVYLQKENIIDESGMPKERFSAEFPKEGPSILRIQQVVRGDSAAYFCASSPRPSGENYEQYFGPGTRLTVT.